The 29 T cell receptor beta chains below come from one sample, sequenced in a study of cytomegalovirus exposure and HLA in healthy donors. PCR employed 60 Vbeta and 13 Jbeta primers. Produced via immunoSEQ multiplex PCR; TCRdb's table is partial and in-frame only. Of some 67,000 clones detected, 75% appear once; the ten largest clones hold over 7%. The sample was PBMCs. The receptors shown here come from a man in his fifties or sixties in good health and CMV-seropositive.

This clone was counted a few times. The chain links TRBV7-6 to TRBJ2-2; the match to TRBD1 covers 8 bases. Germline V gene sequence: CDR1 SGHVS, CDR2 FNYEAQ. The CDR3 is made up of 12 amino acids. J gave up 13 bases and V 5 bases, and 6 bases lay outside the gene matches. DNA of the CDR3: TGTGCCAGCAGCACCCGGACAGGGAGGCTGTTTTTT. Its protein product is CASSTRTGRLFF.

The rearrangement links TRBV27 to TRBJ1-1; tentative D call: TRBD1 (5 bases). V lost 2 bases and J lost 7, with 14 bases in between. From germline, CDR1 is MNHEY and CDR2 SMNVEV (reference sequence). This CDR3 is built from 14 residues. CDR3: CASSLGGALLEAFF. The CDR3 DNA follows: TGTGCCAGCAGTTTAGGAGGGGCCCTACTTGAAGCTTTCTTT.

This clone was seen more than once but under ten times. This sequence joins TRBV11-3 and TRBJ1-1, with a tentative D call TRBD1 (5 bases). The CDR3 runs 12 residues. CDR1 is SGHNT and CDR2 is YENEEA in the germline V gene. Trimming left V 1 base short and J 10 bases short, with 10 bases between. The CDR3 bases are TGTGCCAGCAGCTTAGGGGGCCAGGCAGCTTTCTTT. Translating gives CASSLGGQAAFF.

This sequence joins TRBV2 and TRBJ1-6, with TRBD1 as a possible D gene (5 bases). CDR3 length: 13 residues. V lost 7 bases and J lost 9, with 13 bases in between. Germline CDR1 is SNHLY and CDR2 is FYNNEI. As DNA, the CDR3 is TGTGCCAGCATCCAGGGTATCGGTTCACCCCTCCACTTT. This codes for CASIQGIGSPLHF.

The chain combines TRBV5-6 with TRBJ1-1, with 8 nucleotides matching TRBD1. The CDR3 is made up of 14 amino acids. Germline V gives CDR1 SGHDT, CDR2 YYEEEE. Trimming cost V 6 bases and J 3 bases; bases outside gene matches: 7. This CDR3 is CASTLTGVDTEAFF. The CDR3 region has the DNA TGTGCCAGCACCCTGACAGGGGTTGACACTGAAGCTTTCTTT.

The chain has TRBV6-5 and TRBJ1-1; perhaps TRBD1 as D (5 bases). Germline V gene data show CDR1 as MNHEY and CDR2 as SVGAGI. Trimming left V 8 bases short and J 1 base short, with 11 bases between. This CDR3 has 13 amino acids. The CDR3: CASQSTGNTEAFF. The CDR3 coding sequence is TGTGCCAGCCAGTCAACAGGGAACACTGAAGCTTTCTTT.

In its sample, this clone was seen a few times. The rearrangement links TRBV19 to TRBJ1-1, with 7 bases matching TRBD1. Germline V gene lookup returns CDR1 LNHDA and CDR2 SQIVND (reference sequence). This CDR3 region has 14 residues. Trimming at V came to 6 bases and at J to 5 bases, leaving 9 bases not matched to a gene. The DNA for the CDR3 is TGTGCCAGTAGCACCCCCCAACAGGGGACTGAAGCTTTCTTT. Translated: CASSTPQQGTEAFF.

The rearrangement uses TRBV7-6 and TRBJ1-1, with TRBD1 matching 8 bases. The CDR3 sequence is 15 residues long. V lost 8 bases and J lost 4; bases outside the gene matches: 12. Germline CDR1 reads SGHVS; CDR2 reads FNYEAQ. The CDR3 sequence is CASAKLQGAGTEAFF. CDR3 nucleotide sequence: TGTGCCAGCGCAAAACTTCAGGGGGCCGGCACTGAAGCTTTCTTT.

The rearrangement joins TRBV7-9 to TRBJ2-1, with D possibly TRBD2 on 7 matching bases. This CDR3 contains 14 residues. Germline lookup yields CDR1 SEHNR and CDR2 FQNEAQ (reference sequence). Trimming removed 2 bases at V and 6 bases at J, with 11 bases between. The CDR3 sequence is CASSLLAGANEQFF. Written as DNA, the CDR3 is TGTGCCAGCAGCTTACTTGCGGGGGCCAATGAGCAGTTCTTC.

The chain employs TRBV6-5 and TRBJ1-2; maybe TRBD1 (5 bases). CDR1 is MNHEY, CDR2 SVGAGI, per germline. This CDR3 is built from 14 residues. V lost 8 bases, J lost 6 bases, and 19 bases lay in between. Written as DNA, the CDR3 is TGTGCCAGCTATAGAACCGGGACTTTCGATGGCTACACCTTC. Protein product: CASYRTGTFDGYTF.

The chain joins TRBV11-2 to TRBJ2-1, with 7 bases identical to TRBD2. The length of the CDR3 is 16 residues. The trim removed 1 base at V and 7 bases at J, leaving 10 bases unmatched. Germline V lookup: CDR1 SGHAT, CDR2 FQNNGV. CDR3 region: CASSLVAAGTKNEQFF. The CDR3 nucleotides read TGTGCCAGCAGCTTAGTTGCAGCGGGAACTAAAAATGAGCAGTTCTTC.

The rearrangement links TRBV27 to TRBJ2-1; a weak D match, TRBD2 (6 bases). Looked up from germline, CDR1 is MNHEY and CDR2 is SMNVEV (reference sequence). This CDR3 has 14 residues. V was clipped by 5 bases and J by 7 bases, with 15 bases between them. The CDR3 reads CASSPGLAKNEQFF. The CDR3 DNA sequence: TGTGCCAGCAGTCCCGGGCTAGCGAAGAATGAGCAGTTCTTC.

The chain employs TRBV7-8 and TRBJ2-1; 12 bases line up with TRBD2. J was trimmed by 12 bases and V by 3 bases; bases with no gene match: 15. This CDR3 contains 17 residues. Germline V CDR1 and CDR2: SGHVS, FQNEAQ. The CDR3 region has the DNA TGTGCCAGCAGCTTCCGACTAGCGGGAGAGTACACGGATGGGCAGTTCTTC. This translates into CASSFRLAGEYTDGQFF.

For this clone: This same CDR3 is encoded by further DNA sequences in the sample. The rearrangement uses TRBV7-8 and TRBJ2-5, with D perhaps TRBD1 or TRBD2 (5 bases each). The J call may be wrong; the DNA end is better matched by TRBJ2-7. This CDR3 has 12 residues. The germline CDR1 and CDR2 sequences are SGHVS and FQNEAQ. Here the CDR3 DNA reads TGTGCCAGCAGCTTGGGGGCCTACGAGCAGTACTTC. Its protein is CASSLGAYEQYF.

The CDR3 DNA reads TGCGCCAGCAGCCCCGGGGGGGCCGAGAACATTCAGTACTTC. This codes for CASSPGGAENIQYF. The chain employs TRBV5-1 and TRBJ2-4; 8 bases are a match to TRBD2. Trimming removed 4 bases from V and 7 bases from J; junction bases left unmatched: 7. The CDR3 has 14 residues. Germline V gene lookup returns CDR1 SGHRS and CDR2 YFSETQ.

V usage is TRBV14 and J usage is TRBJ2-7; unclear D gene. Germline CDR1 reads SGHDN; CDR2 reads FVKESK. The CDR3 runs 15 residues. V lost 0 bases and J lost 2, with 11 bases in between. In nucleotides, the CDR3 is TGTGCCAGCAGCCAAGATTTGGCACCGACCTACGAGCAGTACTTC. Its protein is CASSQDLAPTYEQYF.

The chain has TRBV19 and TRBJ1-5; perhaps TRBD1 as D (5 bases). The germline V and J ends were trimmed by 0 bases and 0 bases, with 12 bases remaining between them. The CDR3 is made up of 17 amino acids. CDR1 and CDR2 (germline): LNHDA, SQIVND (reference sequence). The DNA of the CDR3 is TGTGCCAGTAGTATAGATCTCGGACACGGTAGCAATCAGCCCCAGCATTTT. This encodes CASSIDLGHGSNQPQHF.

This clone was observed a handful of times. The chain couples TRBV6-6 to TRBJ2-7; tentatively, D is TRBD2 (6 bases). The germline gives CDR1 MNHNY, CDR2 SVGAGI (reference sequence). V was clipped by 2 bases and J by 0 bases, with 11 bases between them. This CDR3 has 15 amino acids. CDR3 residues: CASSYQGGHSYEQYF. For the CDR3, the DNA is TGTGCCAGCAGTTACCAGGGAGGCCACTCCTACGAGCAGTACTTC.

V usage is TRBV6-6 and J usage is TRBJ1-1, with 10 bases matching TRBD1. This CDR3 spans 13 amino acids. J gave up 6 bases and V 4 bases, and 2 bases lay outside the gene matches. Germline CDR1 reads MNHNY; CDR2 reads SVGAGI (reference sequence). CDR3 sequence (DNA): TGTGCCAGCAGTTGGGGGACAGGGGCTGAAGCTTTCTTT. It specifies CASSWGTGAEAFF.

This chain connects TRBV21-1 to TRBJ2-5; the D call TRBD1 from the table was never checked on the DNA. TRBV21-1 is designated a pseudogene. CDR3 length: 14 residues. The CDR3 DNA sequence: TGTGCCAGCAGCATTCTAACAGATCAAGAGACCCAGTACTTC. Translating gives CASSILTDQETQYF.

The CDR3 sequence: CASSSYRGSGNTIYF. The CDR3 nucleotides are TGTGCCAGCAGCTCCTACAGGGGCTCTGGAAACACCATATATTTT. The chain carries TRBV11-2 and TRBJ1-3, with 7 bases matching TRBD1. Trimming removed 4 bases from V and 0 bases from J; junction bases left unmatched: 3. Germline CDR1 and CDR2: SGHAT and FQNNGV. The CDR3 contains 15 residues.

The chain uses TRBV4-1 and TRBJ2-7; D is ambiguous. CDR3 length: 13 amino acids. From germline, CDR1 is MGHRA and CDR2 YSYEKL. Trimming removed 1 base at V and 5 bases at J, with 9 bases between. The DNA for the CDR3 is TGCGCCAGCAGCCAAGTCAACAGTAACGAGCAGTACTTC. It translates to CASSQVNSNEQYF.

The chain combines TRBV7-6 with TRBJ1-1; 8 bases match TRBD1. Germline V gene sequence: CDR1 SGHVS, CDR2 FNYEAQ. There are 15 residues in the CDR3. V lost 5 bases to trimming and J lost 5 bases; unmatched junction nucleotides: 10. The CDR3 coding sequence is TGTGCCAGCAGCCTAAGACAGGGGTTGGGGACTGAAGCTTTCTTT. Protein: CASSLRQGLGTEAFF.

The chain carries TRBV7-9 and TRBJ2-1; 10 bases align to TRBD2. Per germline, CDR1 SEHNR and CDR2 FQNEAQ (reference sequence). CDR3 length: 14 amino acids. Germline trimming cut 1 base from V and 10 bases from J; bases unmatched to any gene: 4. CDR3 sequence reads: CASSLGLAGVEQFF. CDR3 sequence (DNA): TGTGCCAGCAGCTTAGGGCTAGCGGGAGTCGAGCAGTTCTTC.

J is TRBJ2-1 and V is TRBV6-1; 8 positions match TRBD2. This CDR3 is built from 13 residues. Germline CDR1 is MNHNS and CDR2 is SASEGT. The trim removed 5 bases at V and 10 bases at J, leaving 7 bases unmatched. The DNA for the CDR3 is TGTGCCAGCAGTTCGGGGACTAGTTTCGAGCAGTTCTTC. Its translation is CASSSGTSFEQFF.

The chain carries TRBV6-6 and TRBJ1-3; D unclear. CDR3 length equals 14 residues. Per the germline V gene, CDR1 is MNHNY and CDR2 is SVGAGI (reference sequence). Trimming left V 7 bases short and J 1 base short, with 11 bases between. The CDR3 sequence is CASTPGGSGNTIYF. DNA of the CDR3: TGTGCCAGCACCCCGGGAGGGTCTGGAAACACCATATATTTT.

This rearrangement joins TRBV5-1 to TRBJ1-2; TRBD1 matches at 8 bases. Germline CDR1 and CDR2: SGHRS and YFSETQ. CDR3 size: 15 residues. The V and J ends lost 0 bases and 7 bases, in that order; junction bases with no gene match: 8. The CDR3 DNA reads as TGCGCCAGCAGCTTGGGGGACAGGACTCTTGGTGGCTACACCTTC. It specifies CASSLGDRTLGGYTF.

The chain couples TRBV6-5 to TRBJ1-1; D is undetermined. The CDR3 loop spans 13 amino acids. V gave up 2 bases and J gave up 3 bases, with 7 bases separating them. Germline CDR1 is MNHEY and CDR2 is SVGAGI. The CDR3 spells CASSYREDTEAFF. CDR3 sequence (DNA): TGTGCCAGCAGTTACCGGGAGGACACTGAAGCTTTCTTT.

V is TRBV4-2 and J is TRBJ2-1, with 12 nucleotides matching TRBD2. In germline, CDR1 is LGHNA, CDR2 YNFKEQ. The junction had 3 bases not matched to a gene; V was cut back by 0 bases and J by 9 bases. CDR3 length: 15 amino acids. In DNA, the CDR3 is TGTGCCAGCAGCCAAGAGACTAGCGGGAGTCCTGAGCAGTTCTTC. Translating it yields CASSQETSGSPEQFF.